Each of the 14 T cell receptor beta chains below was sequenced from the same sample in a study of blood T cell repertoires in COVID-19. Sequencing was performed with immunoSEQ multiplex PCR; in TCRdb, only in-frame clones are kept and a portion is missing. Of more than 95,000 clones in the sample, approximately 83% were seen once. Specimen: peripheral blood. These receptors all stem from an elderly man with active or convalescent COVID-19.

This clone was counted only a few times. The chain uses TRBV7-9 and TRBJ1-6, with TRBD1 as a possible D gene (5 bases). Germline lookup yields CDR1 SEHNR and CDR2 FQNEAQ (reference sequence). V was cut by 2 bases and J by 0 bases, with 14 bases left in between. The CDR3 has 18 residues. This CDR3 reads CASSLWGVPGSYNSPLHF. The CDR3 nucleotides are TGTGCCAGCAGCTTATGGGGGGTCCCTGGCTCCTATAATTCACCCCTCCACTTT. Combining the CDR3 with reference TRBV7-9 and TRBJ1-6 gives the whole variable domain DTGVSQNPRHKITKRGQNVTFRCDPISEHNRLYWYRQTLGQGPEFLTYFQNEAQLEKSRLLSDRFSAERPKGSFSTLEIQRTEQGDSAMYLCASSLWGVPGSYNSPLHFGNGTRLTVT.

This clone was found a few times. The chain recombines TRBV9 with TRBJ1-2; TRBD1 agrees at 7 bases. This CDR3 is built from 15 residues. Germline V lookup: CDR1 SGDLS, CDR2 YYNGEE. The V segment lost 4 bases and the J segment 2 bases; nucleotides outside the gene matches: 8. CDR3 sequence reads: CASSKWDSKNYGYTF. Written as DNA, the CDR3 is TGTGCCAGCAGCAAGTGGGACAGCAAGAACTATGGCTACACCTTC.

V and J are TRBV27 and TRBJ1-3; D remains ambiguous. This CDR3 comprises 16 residues. Germline CDR1 MNHEY, CDR2 SMNVEV (reference sequence). V was pared by 2 bases and J by 0 bases, with 11 bases between. The chain's CDR3 is CASSLRAGSSGNTIYF. The CDR3 coding sequence is TGTGCCAGCAGTTTACGGGCCGGGAGCTCTGGAAACACCATATATTTT.

The chain combines TRBV7-8 with TRBJ2-2; no clear D gene. Germline values: CDR1 SGHVS, CDR2 FQNEAQ. The CDR3 contains 15 residues. Trimming shortened V by 1 base and J by 0 bases, and 6 bases separated the two germline ends. CDR3 residues: CASSLDQANTGELFF. The CDR3 DNA sequence: TGTGCCAGCAGCTTAGACCAGGCGAACACCGGGGAGCTGTTTTTT.

V gene TRBV19 combines with J gene TRBJ1-2, with a possible D match to TRBD1 (6 bases). Trimming took 4 bases from V and 1 from J, leaving 7 bases between them. The germline V gene has CDR1 LNHDA and CDR2 SQIVND (reference sequence). The CDR3 has 13 amino acids. This chain's CDR3 is CASSTQGNYGYTF. In DNA, the CDR3 is TGTGCCAGTAGTACACAGGGTAACTATGGCTACACCTTC.

The chain has TRBV7-9 and TRBJ1-6, with D tentatively TRBD1 (6 bases). Germline-derived CDR1 and CDR2 are SEHNR and FQNEAQ (reference sequence). This CDR3 is 16 amino acids long. Trimming took 2 bases from V and 0 from J, leaving 8 bases between them. The chain's CDR3 is CASSLYRVSYNSPLHF. CDR3 coding DNA: TGTGCCAGCAGCTTATACAGGGTCTCCTATAATTCACCCCTCCACTTT.

V and J are TRBV11-2 and TRBJ1-1, with 7 bases lining up with TRBD1. From germline, CDR1 is SGHAT and CDR2 FQNNGV. J was trimmed by 7 bases and V by 2 bases; bases with no gene match: 10. The CDR3 runs 15 residues. CDR3 sequence: CASSLSTGIIIEAFF. The CDR3 nucleotides are TGTGCCAGCAGCTTATCGACAGGGATTATAATTGAAGCTTTCTTT. The complete variable domain, with remaining parts taken from reference TRBV11-2 and TRBJ1-1, reads EAGVAQSPRYKIIEKRQSVAFWCNPISGHATLYWYQQILGQGPKLLIQFQNNGVVDDSQLPKDRFSAERLKGVDSTLKIQPAKLEDSAVYLCASSLSTGIIIEAFFGQGTRLTVV.

This chain links TRBV4-3 with TRBJ1-2; 7 bases are shared with TRBD1. With 1 base clipped from V and 1 base from J, the junction kept 9 bases outside the gene matches. Germline-derived CDR1 and CDR2 are LGHNA and YSLEER. This CDR3 is built from 17 residues. The chain's CDR3 is CASSQGIGGSFNYGYTF. The DNA for the CDR3 is TGCGCCAGCAGCCAAGGAATAGGGGGCAGCTTTAACTATGGCTACACCTTC.

This clone has only a few counts. The CDR3 region is CASSSGAYNEQFF. The CDR3 coding sequence is TGTGCCAGCAGCTCCGGGGCCTACAATGAGCAGTTCTTC. This sequence joins TRBV13 and TRBJ2-1, with TRBD2 as a possible D gene (5 bases). Germline CDR1 PRHDT, CDR2 FYEKMQ (reference sequence). V was cut by 4 bases and J by 2 bases, with 6 bases left in between. This CDR3 is 13 amino acids long.

This chain joins TRBV6-5 and TRBJ1-5; 10 positions agree with TRBD1. Germline V gene sequence: CDR1 MNHEY, CDR2 SVGAGI. V was pared by 6 bases and J by 5 bases, with 4 bases of the junction left unmatched. The CDR3 is 14 residues long. The CDR3 sequence is CASRDRGSYQPQHF. The CDR3 nucleotides are TGTGCCAGCAGGGACAGGGGGTCCTATCAGCCCCAGCATTTT.

This rearrangement joins TRBV5-4 to TRBJ2-5, with a possible D match to TRBD1 (6 bases). With 1 base removed from V and 1 base from J, the gap between germline ends came to 8 bases. The CDR3 has 14 residues. Germline V gene sequence: CDR1 SGHNT, CDR2 YYREEE (reference sequence). The CDR3 is CASSLRQAQETQYF. The CDR3 DNA reads TGTGCCAGCAGCTTGCGACAGGCCCAAGAGACCCAGTACTTC.

The chain uses TRBV5-4 and TRBJ2-5; 11 positions agree with TRBD1. Looked up from germline, CDR1 is SGHNT and CDR2 is YYREEE (reference sequence). V trimming: 6 bases; J trimming: 5 bases; junction bases outside the gene matches: 9. The CDR3 sequence is 15 residues long. The CDR3 is CASTPGQGARETQYF. The CDR3 coding sequence is TGTGCCAGCACCCCTGGACAGGGGGCGCGCGAGACCCAGTACTTC.

The chain combines TRBV5-1 with TRBJ1-1; D might be TRBD1 (5 bases). Trimming removed 2 bases from V and 7 bases from J, with 12 bases in between. There are 13 residues in the CDR3. Germline CDR1 and CDR2: SGHRS and YFSETQ. CDR3 loop: CASSLIGVGEAFF. CDR3 nucleotides: TGCGCCAGCAGCTTAATAGGGGTTGGTGAAGCTTTCTTT.

The chain recombines TRBV7-2 with TRBJ1-1; possibly TRBD1 for D (6 bases). Trimming removed 4 bases from V and 10 bases from J, with 16 bases in between. CDR3 length: 13 residues. CDR1 is SGHTA, CDR2 FQGNSA, per germline. The CDR3, as DNA: TGTGCCAGCAGCTCCGATCCACAGGGCCGAGCTTTCTTT. This translates into CASSSDPQGRAFF.